This T cell receptor (beta chain) was sequenced in a study of blood T cell repertoires in COVID-19. About the study: Researchers got acute and convalescent COVID-19 samples from the United States, Italy and Spain. Sources were T cells, B-cell-depleted T cells, or PBMCs; the material itself was cDNA or gDNA.

The Seattle patients joined while their infection was active and were tracked longitudinally afterward. Per the authors' pipeline: Amplification of reference gene primers provided the estimated nucleated cell counts. The assay was immunoSEQ multiplex PCR, and TCRdb's table has in-frame clones only and misses some. That table gives V, J and clone size, and the DNA gave D and trimming. Of 250,000 to 300,000 clones in the sample, around 90% were seen once. V lost 1 base and J lost 1, with 10 bases in between. The CDR3 is 16 amino acids. Germline CDR1 and CDR2: LGHNA and YSLEER. The TCR comes from a woman in her 70s with COVID-19, enrolled during active disease. The specimen sequenced was peripheral blood. This chain links TRBV4-3 with TRBJ2-2, with a tentative D call TRBD1 (6 bases). For the CDR3, the DNA is TGCGCCAGCAGCCAAGGACCACAGGGGAACACCGGGGAGCTGTTTTTT. This gives the protein CASSQGPQGNTGELFF.